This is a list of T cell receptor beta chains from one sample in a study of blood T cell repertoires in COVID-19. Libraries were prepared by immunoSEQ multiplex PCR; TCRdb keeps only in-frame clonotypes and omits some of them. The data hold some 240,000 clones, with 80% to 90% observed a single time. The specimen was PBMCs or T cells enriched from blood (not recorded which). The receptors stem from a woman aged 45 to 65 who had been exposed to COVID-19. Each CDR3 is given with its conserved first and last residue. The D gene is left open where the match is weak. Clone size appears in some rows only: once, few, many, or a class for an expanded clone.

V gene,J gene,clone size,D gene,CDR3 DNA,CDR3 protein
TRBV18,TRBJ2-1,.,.,TGTGCCAGCTCACCAATGTCAGCGGAGCAGTTCTTC,CASSPMSAEQFF
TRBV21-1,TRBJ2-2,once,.,TGTGCCAGCAGCACCGACGAAGGGGGCCGTGGGAACACCGGGGAGCTGTTTTTT,CASSTDEGGRGNTGELFF
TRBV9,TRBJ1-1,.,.,TGTGCCAGCAGCCTATCCAGGGACACTGAAGCTTTCTTT,CASSLSRDTEAFF
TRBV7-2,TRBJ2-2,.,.,TGTGCCAGCAGCTCCTTTCTATTAACGGGCGGGGAGCTGTTTTTT,CASSSFLLTGGELFF
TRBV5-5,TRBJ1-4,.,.,TGTGCCAGCAGCCCAATCTGGTCGGGACATTTGTCCGGCACTAATGAAAAACTGTTTTTT,CASSPIWSGHLSGTNEKLFF
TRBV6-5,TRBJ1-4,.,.,TGTGCCAGCAGTTTAGGGGGGGAAAATGAAAAACTGTTTTTT,CASSLGGENEKLFF
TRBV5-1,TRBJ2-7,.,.,TGCGCCAGCAGCTTGGGGGACACGTCCTACGAGCAGTACTTC,CASSLGDTSYEQYF
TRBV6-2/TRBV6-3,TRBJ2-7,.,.,TGTGCCAGCAGTTACGGGGGGAAGTCCTACGAGCAGTACTTC,CASSYGGKSYEQYF
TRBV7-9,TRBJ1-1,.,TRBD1,TGTGCCAGCAGCTTATGGCCAAGCCCGACAGGGGGAAACACTGAAGCTTTCTTT,CASSLWPSPTGGNTEAFF
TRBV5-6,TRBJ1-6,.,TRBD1,TGTGCCAGCAGGGACCGGGACAGGTGGAATTCACCCCTCCACTTT,CASRDRDRWNSPLHF
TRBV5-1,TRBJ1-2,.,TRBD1,TGCGCCAGCAGCTCGCAGGGGGCTAACTATGGCTACACCTTC,CASSSQGANYGYTF
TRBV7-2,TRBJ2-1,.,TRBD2,TGTGCCAGCAGCACTAGCGGGGGCCCTAATGAGCAGTTCTTC,CASSTSGGPNEQFF
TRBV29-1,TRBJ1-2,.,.,TGCAGCGCCGACGTGTGGGGATCTCTAGCCGGCTACACCTTC,CSADVWGSLAGYTF
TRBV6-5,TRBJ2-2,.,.,TGTGCCAGCAGCCTGACCACAGGAGCCGGGGAGCTGTTTTTT,CASSLTTGAGELFF
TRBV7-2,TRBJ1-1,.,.,TGTGCCAGCAGCTTAGTCCTCCAGGGGTTCGAAGCTTTCTTT,CASSLVLQGFEAFF
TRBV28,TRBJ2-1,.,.,TGTGCCAGCAGTTTTCCAGGGAATCGGAACAATGAGCAGTTCTTC,CASSFPGNRNNEQFF
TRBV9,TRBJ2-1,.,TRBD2,TGTGCCAGCAGCGGTTCTAGCGGGGGTCTTTACAATGAGCAGTTCTTC,CASSGSSGGLYNEQFF
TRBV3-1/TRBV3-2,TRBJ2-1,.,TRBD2,TGTGCCAGCAGCCCACTAGCGGGGGCCAACAATGAGCAGTTCTTC,CASSPLAGANNEQFF
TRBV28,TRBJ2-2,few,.,TGTGCCAGCAGTTTAAGGGGTCCCAGGGAGCTGTTTTTT,CASSLRGPRELFF
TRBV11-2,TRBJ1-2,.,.,TGTGCCAGCAGCTTAGATCTGCAGAGGGACTATGGCTACACCTTC,CASSLDLQRDYGYTF
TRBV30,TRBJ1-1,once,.,TGTGCCTGGAGTCCTGAGGACACTGAAGCTTTCTTT,CAWSPEDTEAFF
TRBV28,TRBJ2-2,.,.,TGTGCCAGCAGTTTAGTGAGGCCAGGGACCGGGGAGCTGTTTTTT,CASSLVRPGTGELFF
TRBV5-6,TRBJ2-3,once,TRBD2,TGTGCCAGCAGCTTGGGTAGCGGGGGGGCGGATACGCAGTATTTT,CASSLGSGGADTQYF
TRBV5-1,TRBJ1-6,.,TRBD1,TGCGCCAGCAGCCGCGAAGGGACAGGGGATAATTCACCCCTCCACTTT,CASSREGTGDNSPLHF
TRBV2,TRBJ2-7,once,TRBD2,TGTGCCGGGGCTAGCGGGGGGGCTGGCGAGCAGTACTTC,CAGASGGAGEQYF
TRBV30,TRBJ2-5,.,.,TGTGCCGGATGGGGGCGGGGGCTGGAGACCCAGTACTTC,CAGWGRGLETQYF
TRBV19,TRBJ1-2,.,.,TGTGCCAGTAGTATAGTCCAGGGGAAAAACTATGGCTACACCTTC,CASSIVQGKNYGYTF
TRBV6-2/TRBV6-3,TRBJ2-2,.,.,TGTGCCAGCAGTCTAGGCCCGAACGGGGAGCTGTTTTTT,CASSLGPNGELFF
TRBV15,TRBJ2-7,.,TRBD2,TGTGCCACCAGCAGAGACCCGAGCGGGGGGTACGAGCAGTACTTC,CATSRDPSGGYEQYF
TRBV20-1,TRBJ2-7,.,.,TGCAGTGCTAGACGGGGATACGAGCAGTACTTC,CSARRGYEQYF
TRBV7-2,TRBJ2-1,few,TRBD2,TGTGCCAGCAGCATCAGCGGGGGGTTGGTCTACAATGAGCAGTTCTTC,CASSISGGLVYNEQFF
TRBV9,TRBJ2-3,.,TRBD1,TGTGCCAGCAGCGCCGCCGGGACAGGAGGCACAGATACGCAGTATTTT,CASSAAGTGGTDTQYF
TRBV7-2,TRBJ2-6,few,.,TGTGCCAGCAGCGCACAGGTGAGCTCTGGGGCCAACGTCCTGACTTTC,CASSAQVSSGANVLTF
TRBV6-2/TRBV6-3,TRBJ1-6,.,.,TGTGCCAGCAGTTCCCTGGGCGCCACCCTCCACTTT,CASSSLGATLHF
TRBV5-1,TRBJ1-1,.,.,TGCGCCAGCGGGCGGGAGAGGAACACTGAAGCTTTCTTT,CASGRERNTEAFF
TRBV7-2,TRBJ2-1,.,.,TGTGCCAGCAGCCTAAACAATGAGCAGTTCTTC,CASSLNNEQFF
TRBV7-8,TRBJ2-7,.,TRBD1,TGTGCCAGCAGCTTCGGCCCCAGGGGGCAGTACGAGCAGTACTTC,CASSFGPRGQYEQYF
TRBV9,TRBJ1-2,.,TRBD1,TGTGCCAGCAGCGCTACAGGGGATGGCTACACCTTC,CASSATGDGYTF
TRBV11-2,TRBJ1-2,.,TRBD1,TGTGCCAGCAGCTTATCGACAGGGAGTGATGGCTACACCTTC,CASSLSTGSDGYTF
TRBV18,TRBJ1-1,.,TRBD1,TGTGCCAGCTCGATGGACAGGGGGTGGACTGAAGCTTTCTTT,CASSMDRGWTEAFF
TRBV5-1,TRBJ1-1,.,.,TGCGCCAGCAGCTCCATTGACAGGTTTGAAGCTTTCTTT,CASSSIDRFEAFF
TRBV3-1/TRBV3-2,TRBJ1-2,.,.,TGTGCCAGCAGCCAACCCCAGGGGGGCTACACCTTC,CASSQPQGGYTF
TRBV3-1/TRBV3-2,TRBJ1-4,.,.,TGTGCCAGCGCGCTCCGGGGAAGTGAAAAACTGTTTTTT,CASALRGSEKLFF
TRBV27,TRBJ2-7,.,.,TGTGCCAGCAGTTTTAACCAGGGTCGTCACTACGAGCAGTACTTC,CASSFNQGRHYEQYF
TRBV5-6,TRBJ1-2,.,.,TGTGCCAGCACCACCCAGGACTATGGCTACACCTTC,CASTTQDYGYTF